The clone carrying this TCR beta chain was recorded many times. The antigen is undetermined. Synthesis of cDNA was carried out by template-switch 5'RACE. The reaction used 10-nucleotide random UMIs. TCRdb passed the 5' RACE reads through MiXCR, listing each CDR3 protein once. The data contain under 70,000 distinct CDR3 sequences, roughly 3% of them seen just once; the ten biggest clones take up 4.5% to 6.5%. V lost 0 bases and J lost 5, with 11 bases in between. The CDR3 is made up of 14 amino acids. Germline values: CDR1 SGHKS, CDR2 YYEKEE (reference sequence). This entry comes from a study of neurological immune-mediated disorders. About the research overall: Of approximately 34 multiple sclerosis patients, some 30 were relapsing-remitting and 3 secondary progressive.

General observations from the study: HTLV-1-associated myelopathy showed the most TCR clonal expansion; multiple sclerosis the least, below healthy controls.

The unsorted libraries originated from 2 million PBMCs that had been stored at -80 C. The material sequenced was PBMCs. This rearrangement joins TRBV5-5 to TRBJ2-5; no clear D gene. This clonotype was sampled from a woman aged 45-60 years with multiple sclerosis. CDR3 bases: TGTGCCAGCAGCTTGGTGGTGCGTGGGGAGACCCAGTACTTC. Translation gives CASSLVVRGETQYF.